The rows below give T cell receptor beta chains drawn from one sample of a study of CD8+ T cells in alopecia areata. The table came from immunoSEQ multiplex PCR; TCRdb's copy has only in-frame clones and leaves some out. The sample yields tens of thousands of clones, approximately 59% seen once. Material: CD4+ Tregs sorted from blood. These receptor sequences come from a human donor with alopecia areata. Each CDR3 is given with its conserved first and last residue. Each record gives: J gene, D gene, clone size, V gene, CDR3 protein, CDR3 DNA. D genes are given only for firm matches. Clone sizes are given selectively: once, few, many, or a class where the clone is expanded.

j_gene: TRBJ2-1
d_gene: TRBD2
abundance: -
v_gene: TRBV2
CDR3aa: CASCYSGGAYNEQFF
CDR3nt: TGTGCCAGCTGCTATAGCGGGGGGGCCTACAATGAGCAGTTCTTC

j_gene: TRBJ1-2
d_gene: TRBD1
abundance: -
v_gene: TRBV19
CDR3aa: CASSIVGQGANYGYTF
CDR3nt: TGTGCCAGTAGTATAGTAGGACAGGGGGCTAACTATGGCTACACCTTC

j_gene: TRBJ2-1
d_gene: -
abundance: -
v_gene: TRBV18
CDR3aa: CASSPAPDNEQFF
CDR3nt: TGTGCCAGCTCACCTGCCCCGGACAATGAGCAGTTCTTC

j_gene: TRBJ2-7
d_gene: TRBD2
abundance: -
v_gene: TRBV4-1
CDR3aa: CASSQLVGGAYEQYF
CDR3nt: TGCGCCAGCAGCCAATTAGTCGGGGGGGCCTACGAGCAGTACTTC

j_gene: TRBJ2-1
d_gene: -
abundance: -
v_gene: TRBV9
CDR3aa: CASSVAVGAYNEQFF
CDR3nt: TGTGCCAGCAGCGTAGCTGTGGGGGCCTACAATGAGCAGTTCTTC

j_gene: TRBJ2-1
d_gene: -
abundance: -
v_gene: TRBV5-1
CDR3aa: CASSLASQGYNEQFF
CDR3nt: TGCGCCAGCAGCTTGGCTTCACAGGGCTACAATGAGCAGTTCTTC

j_gene: TRBJ2-7
d_gene: -
abundance: -
v_gene: TRBV14
CDR3aa: CASSQTGSYEQYF
CDR3nt: TGTGCCAGCAGCCAAACAGGGTCCTACGAGCAGTACTTC

j_gene: TRBJ2-5
d_gene: TRBD2
abundance: -
v_gene: TRBV11-2
CDR3aa: CASSPSSGRETQYF
CDR3nt: TGTGCCAGCAGCCCCTCTAGCGGGAGAGAGACCCAGTACTTC

j_gene: TRBJ1-5
d_gene: -
abundance: -
v_gene: TRBV5-1
CDR3aa: CASSFSGTPNQPQHF
CDR3nt: TGCGCCAGCAGCTTCTCCGGGACACCTAATCAGCCCCAGCATTTT

j_gene: TRBJ2-5
d_gene: -
abundance: -
v_gene: TRBV10-1
CDR3aa: CASSESMEGAQGETQYF
CDR3nt: TGCGCCAGCAGTGAGTCGATGGAGGGGGCGCAGGGAGAGACCCAGTACTTC

j_gene: TRBJ2-7
d_gene: -
abundance: few
v_gene: TRBV15
CDR3aa: CATSRDTVTYEQYF
CDR3nt: TGTGCCACCAGCAGAGATACGGTTACCTACGAGCAGTACTTC

j_gene: TRBJ1-1
d_gene: -
abundance: -
v_gene: TRBV5-1
CDR3aa: CASSFRVGTEAFF
CDR3nt: TGCGCCAGCAGCTTTCGGGTAGGCACTGAAGCTTTCTTT

j_gene: TRBJ2-3
d_gene: TRBD2
abundance: few
v_gene: TRBV7-8
CDR3aa: CASSNRRTSGAITDTQYF
CDR3nt: TGTGCCAGCAGCAATAGAAGGACTAGCGGGGCTATCACAGATACGCAGTATTTT

j_gene: TRBJ2-2
d_gene: -
abundance: -
v_gene: TRBV6-5
CDR3aa: CATRDPNTGELFF
CDR3nt: TGTGCCACCCGGGACCCGAACACCGGGGAGCTGTTTTTT

j_gene: TRBJ2-7
d_gene: -
abundance: once
v_gene: TRBV5-1
CDR3aa: CASSFDPFGIGEQYF
CDR3nt: TGCGCCAGCAGCTTTGACCCCTTCGGTATAGGCGAGCAGTACTTC

j_gene: TRBJ1-5
d_gene: TRBD1
abundance: -
v_gene: TRBV6-4
CDR3aa: CASSEQGGQPQHF
CDR3nt: TGTGCCAGCAGTGAACAGGGGGGGCAGCCCCAGCATTTT

j_gene: TRBJ2-3
d_gene: TRBD2
abundance: -
v_gene: TRBV30
CDR3aa: CAWGDRTSGMVSTDTQYF
CDR3nt: TGTGCCTGGGGGGATCGGACTAGCGGGATGGTTAGCACAGATACGCAGTATTTT

j_gene: TRBJ2-3
d_gene: -
abundance: few
v_gene: TRBV28
CDR3aa: CASSTQRVGDTQYF
CDR3nt: TGTGCCAGCAGCACCCAGCGGGTGGGGGATACGCAGTATTTT

j_gene: TRBJ2-7
d_gene: -
abundance: -
v_gene: TRBV5-1
CDR3aa: CASKIDSSSYEQYF
CDR3nt: TGCGCCAGCAAGATTGACTCTAGCTCCTACGAGCAGTACTTC

j_gene: TRBJ1-3
d_gene: -
abundance: -
v_gene: TRBV30
CDR3aa: CAWSVVGSSGNTIYF
CDR3nt: TGTGCCTGGAGTGTAGTTGGAAGCTCTGGAAACACCATATATTTT

j_gene: TRBJ1-4
d_gene: -
abundance: -
v_gene: TRBV28
CDR3aa: CASSSRQANEKLFF
CDR3nt: TGTGCCAGCAGTTCGCGACAGGCTAATGAAAAACTGTTTTTT

j_gene: TRBJ1-1
d_gene: -
abundance: once
v_gene: TRBV5-6
CDR3aa: CASSSPLRGTEAFF
CDR3nt: TGTGCCAGCAGCTCCCCCCTCAGGGGTACTGAAGCTTTCTTT

j_gene: TRBJ2-5
d_gene: -
abundance: few
v_gene: TRBV29-1
CDR3aa: CSVEAGRGQRNQETQYF
CDR3nt: TGCAGCGTTGAAGCCGGACGCGGACAAAGAAATCAAGAGACCCAGTACTTC

j_gene: TRBJ1-6
d_gene: -
abundance: -
v_gene: TRBV19
CDR3aa: CASSFQSSYNSPLHF
CDR3nt: TGTGCCAGTAGTTTCCAGAGCTCCTATAATTCACCCCTCCACTTT

j_gene: TRBJ1-1
d_gene: -
abundance: -
v_gene: TRBV19
CDR3aa: CASKGNRDTEAFF
CDR3nt: TGTGCCAGTAAAGGGAACAGGGACACTGAAGCTTTCTTT

j_gene: TRBJ1-1
d_gene: TRBD1
abundance: -
v_gene: TRBV7-9
CDR3aa: CASSPGTGWKTEAFF
CDR3nt: TGTGCCAGCAGCCCGGGGACAGGGTGGAAAACTGAAGCTTTCTTT